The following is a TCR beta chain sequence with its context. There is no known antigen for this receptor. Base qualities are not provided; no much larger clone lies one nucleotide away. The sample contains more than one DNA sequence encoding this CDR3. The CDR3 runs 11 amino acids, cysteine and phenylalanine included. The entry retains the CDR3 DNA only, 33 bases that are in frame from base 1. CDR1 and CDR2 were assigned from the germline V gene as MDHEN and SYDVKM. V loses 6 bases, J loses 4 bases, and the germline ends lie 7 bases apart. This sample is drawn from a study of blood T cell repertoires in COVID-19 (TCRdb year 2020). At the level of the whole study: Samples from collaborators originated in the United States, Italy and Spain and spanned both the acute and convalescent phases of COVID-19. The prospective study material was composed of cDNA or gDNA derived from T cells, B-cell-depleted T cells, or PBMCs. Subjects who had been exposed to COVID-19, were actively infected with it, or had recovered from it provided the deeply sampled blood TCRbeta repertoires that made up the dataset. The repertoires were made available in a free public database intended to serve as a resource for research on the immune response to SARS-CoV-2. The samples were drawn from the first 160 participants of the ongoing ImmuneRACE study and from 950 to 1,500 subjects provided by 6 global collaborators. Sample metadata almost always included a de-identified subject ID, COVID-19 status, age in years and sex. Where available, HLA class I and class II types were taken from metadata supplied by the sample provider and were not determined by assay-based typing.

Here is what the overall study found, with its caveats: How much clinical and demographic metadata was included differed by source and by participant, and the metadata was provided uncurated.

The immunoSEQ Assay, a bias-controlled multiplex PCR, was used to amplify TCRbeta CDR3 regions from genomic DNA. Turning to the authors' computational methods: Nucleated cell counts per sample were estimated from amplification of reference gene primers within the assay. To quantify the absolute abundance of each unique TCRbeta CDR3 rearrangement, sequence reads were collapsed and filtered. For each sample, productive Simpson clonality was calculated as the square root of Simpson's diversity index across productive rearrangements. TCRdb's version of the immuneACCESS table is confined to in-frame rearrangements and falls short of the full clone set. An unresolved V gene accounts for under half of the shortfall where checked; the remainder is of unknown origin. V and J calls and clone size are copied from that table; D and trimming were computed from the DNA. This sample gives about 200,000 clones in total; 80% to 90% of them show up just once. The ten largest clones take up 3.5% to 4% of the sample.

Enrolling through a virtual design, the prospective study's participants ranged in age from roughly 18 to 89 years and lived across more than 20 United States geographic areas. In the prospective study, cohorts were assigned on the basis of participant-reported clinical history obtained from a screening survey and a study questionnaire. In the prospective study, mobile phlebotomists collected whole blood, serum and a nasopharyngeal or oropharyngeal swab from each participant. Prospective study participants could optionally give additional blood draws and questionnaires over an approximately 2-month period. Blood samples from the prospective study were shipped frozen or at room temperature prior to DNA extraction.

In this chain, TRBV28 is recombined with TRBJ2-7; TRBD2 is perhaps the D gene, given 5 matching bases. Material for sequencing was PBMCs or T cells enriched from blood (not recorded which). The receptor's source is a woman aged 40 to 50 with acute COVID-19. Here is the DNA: TGTGCCAGCAGGGGCGGGTACGAGCAGTACTTC. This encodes CASRGGYEQYF.